Listed here are 30 T cell receptor beta chains from one sample, sequenced in a study of cytomegalovirus exposure and HLA in healthy donors. Data came from immunoSEQ multiplex PCR; TCRdb stores just in-frame clones and leaves some out. This table holds roughly 60,000 clones, approximately 96% found once. The sample comprised PBMCs. The receptors were gathered from a man in his late teens or twenties in good health and CMV-seronegative.

In nucleotides, the CDR3 is TGTGCCAGCAGTTTAGGTGGCGGGAGCTCCTACAATGAGCAGTTCTTC. Translating it yields CASSLGGGSSYNEQFF. The chain is built from TRBV27 and TRBJ2-1; 7 bases agree with TRBD2. CDR1 is MNHEY and CDR2 is SMNVEV in the germline V gene (reference sequence). The V and J ends lost 2 bases and 0 bases, in that order; junction bases with no gene match: 4. The CDR3 runs 16 residues.

V usage is TRBV7-8 and J usage is TRBJ1-2; TRBD1 aligns across 12 bases. Germline CDR1 is SGHVS and CDR2 is FQNEAQ. Trimming at V came to 1 base and at J to 6 bases, leaving 6 bases not matched to a gene. The CDR3 is 16 residues long. The CDR3 is CASSLVGTGGLDGYTF. The CDR3 DNA follows: TGTGCCAGCAGCTTAGTGGGGACAGGGGGCTTGGATGGCTACACCTTC.

V usage is TRBV15 and J usage is TRBJ1-4, with 9 bases aligning to TRBD1. The CDR3 is 13 residues long. Germline V gives CDR1 LNHNV, CDR2 YYDKDF (reference sequence). V gave up 6 bases and J gave up 7 bases; unmatched junction bases: 3. DNA of the CDR3: TGTGCCACCAGAGGGACAGGGCTTGAAAAACTGTTTTTT. Translation gives CATRGTGLEKLFF.

Only one count was recorded for this clone. J is TRBJ2-5 and V is TRBV5-1, with D tentatively TRBD2 (7 bases). The CDR3 has 16 amino acids. V was pared by 0 bases and J by 3 bases, with 15 bases between. Germline V gives CDR1 SGHRS, CDR2 YFSETQ. CDR3 DNA: TGCGCCAGCAGCTTGGAAGGGAGGGGGACGAAAGAGACCCAGTACTTC. Its translation is CASSLEGRGTKETQYF.

The rearrangement links TRBV7-2 to TRBJ2-2; the D gene is possibly TRBD2 (6 bases). The germline V gene has CDR1 SGHTA and CDR2 FQGNSA. V was clipped by 4 bases and J by 3 bases, with 12 bases between them. This CDR3 comprises 15 residues. The DNA of the CDR3 is TGTGCCAGCAGCTCCTCGGGACTGCACACCGGGGAGCTGTTTTTT. Translated, it gives CASSSSGLHTGELFF.

The chain combines TRBV7-6 with TRBJ1-3, with 7 bases lining up with TRBD1. In germline, CDR1 is SGHVS, CDR2 FNYEAQ. The CDR3 sequence is 15 residues long. The J segment lost 0 bases and the V segment lost 5 bases, leaving 4 bases of the junction unmatched. CDR3 sequence (DNA): TGTGCCAGCAGCCGACAGGGTACCTCTGGAAACACCATATATTTT. Translation: CASSRQGTSGNTIYF.

The V gene is TRBV4-1, the J gene TRBJ2-7, with 8 bases identical to TRBD1. The CDR3 runs to 20 residues. Trimming removed 2 bases from V and 2 bases from J; junction bases left unmatched: 20. The germline CDR1 and CDR2 sequences are MGHRA and YSYEKL. DNA for the CDR3: TGCGCCAGCAGCCAAAAGCGGATTAAAGTGGGGACAGGCGACACCTACGAGCAGTACTTC. Amino acid sequence: CASSQKRIKVGTGDTYEQYF.

This clone was seen a single time. The chain links TRBV28 to TRBJ2-5; D gene uncertain. Germline values: CDR1 MDHEN, CDR2 SYDVKM. The V gene lost 2 bases and the J gene lost 3 bases, with 7 bases spanning the gap. The CDR3 is 13 residues long. CDR3 nucleotides: TGTGCCAGCAGTTTAACCACGGAAGAGACCCAGTACTTC. It yields the protein CASSLTTEETQYF.

CDR3 nucleotide sequence: TGTGCCAGCAGCCCCAACCCGGGACTAGCGGGAGCGAGCTACAATGAGCAGTTCTTC. Its protein is CASSPNPGLAGASYNEQFF. V usage is TRBV7-2 and J usage is TRBJ2-1; 14 bases align to TRBD2. From germline, CDR1 is SGHTA and CDR2 FQGNSA. There are 19 residues in the CDR3. V was clipped by 5 bases and J by 3 bases; unmatched bases: 12.

The chain couples TRBV5-4 to TRBJ2-7, with D possibly being TRBD2 (5 bases). CDR1 and CDR2 from the germline V gene are SGHNT and YYREEE (reference sequence). This CDR3 is built from 13 residues. Trimming left V 4 bases short and J 0 bases short, with 8 bases between. CDR3 nucleotide sequence: TGTGCCAGCAGCAAAGCGGTCTCCTACGAGCAGTACTTC. Protein: CASSKAVSYEQYF.

The chain links TRBV4-1 to TRBJ2-2, with D perhaps matching TRBD1 (6 bases). The CDR3 extends over 14 amino acids. The ends were cut back, 4 bases at V and 4 bases at J, with 10 bases in the middle. The V gene's germline CDR1 is MGHRA and CDR2 YSYEKL. CDR3 sequence: CASSRRGSTGELFF. The CDR3 bases are TGCGCCAGCAGCCGTAGGGGGAGCACCGGGGAGCTGTTTTTT.

This chain uses TRBV29-1 with TRBJ2-7, with D tentatively TRBD1 (6 bases). There are 14 residues in the CDR3. Per germline, CDR1 SQVTM and CDR2 ANQGSEA. Trimming stripped 5 bases from V and 3 bases from J, with 17 bases between. The CDR3 region is CSVTTGRRVYEQYF. The DNA of the CDR3 is TGCAGCGTTACCACAGGGAGAAGAGTCTACGAGCAGTACTTC.

This rearrangement joins TRBV16 to TRBJ2-2; 9 bases match TRBD1. This CDR3 has 16 amino acids. The germline V gene encodes CDR1 KGHSY and CDR2 FQNENV. V shed 3 bases and J 4 bases; nucleotides not matched to a gene: 6. CDR3 bases: TGTGCCAGCAGCCATGTTGAGACAGGGGGCACCGGGGAGCTGTTTTTT. Its protein is CASSHVETGGTGELFF. Full variable domain (rest looked up from reference TRBV16 and TRBJ2-2): GEEVAQTPKHLVRGEGQKAKLYCAPIKGHSYVFWYQQVLKNEFKFLISFQNENVFDETGMPKERFSAKCLPNSPCSLEIQATKLEDSAVYFCASSHVETGGTGELFFGEGSRLTVL.

As concerns this clone: The junction differs from germline at one of its ends, possibly a read error. In the same sample, other DNA sequences code for this CDR3. The V call is TRBV25-1, the J call TRBJ1-1, with D possibly matching TRBD1 (6 bases). The CDR3 sequence is 14 residues long. The germline V gene has CDR1 MGHDK and CDR2 SYGVNS. The CDR3 loop is CASSGTAGDTEAFF. CDR3 in DNA: TGTGCCAGCAGTGGGACAGCGGGGGACACTGAAGCCTTCTTT. Filled out from reference TRBV25-1 and TRBJ1-1, the complete variable domain reads EADIYQTPRYLVIGTGKKITLECSQTMGHDKMYWYQQDPGMELHLIHYSYGVNSTEKGDLSSESTVSRIRTEHFPLTLESARPSHTSQYLCASSGTAGDTEAFFGQGTRLTVV.

V usage is TRBV7-9 and J usage is TRBJ2-7; 12 nucleotides line up with TRBD1. The CDR3 is 15 residues long. The J segment lost 6 bases and the V segment lost 7 bases, leaving 10 bases of the junction unmatched. Germline CDR1 SEHNR, CDR2 FQNEAQ (reference sequence). CDR3 loop: CASTGPGQGAIEQYF. The DNA for the CDR3 is TGTGCCAGCACCGGGCCGGGACAGGGGGCAATCGAGCAGTACTTC.

The gene calls are TRBV18 and TRBJ2-3; a weak D match, TRBD2 (5 bases). The CDR3 runs 16 residues. Germline values: CDR1 KGHSH, CDR2 LQKENI. With 2 bases removed from V and 0 bases from J, the gap between germline ends came to 12 bases. The CDR3 nucleotides are TGTGCCAGCTCACCAAGGCCAGCGGTCAGCACAGATACGCAGTATTTT. This gives the protein CASSPRPAVSTDTQYF.

The V gene is TRBV28, the J gene TRBJ2-7, with D unresolved. This CDR3 spans 12 amino acids. V was shortened by 3 bases and J by 3 bases, with 6 bases between the two germline ends. Per the germline V gene, CDR1 is MDHEN and CDR2 is SYDVKM. The CDR3 spells CASSFHNYEQYF. In nucleotides, the CDR3 is TGTGCCAGCAGTTTCCACAACTACGAGCAGTACTTC. The full variable domain, its missing parts supplied by reference TRBV28 and TRBJ2-7, is DVKVTQSSRYLVKRTGEKVFLECVQDMDHENMFWYRQDPGLGLRLIYFSYDVKMKEKGDIPEGYSVSREKKERFSLILESASTNQTSMYLCASSFHNYEQYFGPGTRLTVT.

V usage is TRBV11-2 and J usage is TRBJ2-5; 9 bases match TRBD1. The CDR3 spans 14 residues. With V trimmed by 8 bases and J by 5 bases, 9 bases remained unmatched. Germline CDR1 reads SGHAT; CDR2 reads FQNNGV. This CDR3 reads CASRGDRATETQYF. Written as DNA, the CDR3 is TGTGCCAGCCGAGGGGACAGGGCGACCGAGACCCAGTACTTC.

Concerning this clone: Sequence at one end of the junction differs from germline and may be a read error. J is TRBJ1-1 and V is TRBV19, with 7 nucleotides matching TRBD1. Germline CDR1 and CDR2: LNHDA and SQIVND (reference sequence). CDR3 length equals 14 residues. CDR3 region: CASSIGWRQGSSVF. In DNA form, the CDR3 reads TGTGCCAGTAGTATAGGCTGGCGACAGGGCAGTTCGGTCTTT.

The CDR3 nucleotides read TGTGCCAGCAACTCAGGGGGACTAGCGGGCCTATACAATGAGCAGTTCTTC. Its protein is CASNSGGLAGLYNEQFF. The chain has TRBV5-6 and TRBJ2-1; TRBD2 aligns across 12 bases. Germline CDR1 SGHDT, CDR2 YYEEEE. J was trimmed by 4 bases and V by 6 bases; bases with no gene match: 11. The CDR3 is 17 amino acids.

V is TRBV11-3 and J is TRBJ2-7; 7 nucleotides agree with TRBD1. CDR1 and CDR2 (germline): SGHNT, YENEEA. This CDR3 is 15 amino acids long. Trimming took 1 base from V and 2 from J; bases not matched to a gene: 5. The DNA for the CDR3 is TGTGCCAGCAGCTTAGGGGACAGCGGCACCTACGAGCAGTACTTC. Translating gives CASSLGDSGTYEQYF.

The chain carries TRBV4-3 and TRBJ2-2; 13 bases align to TRBD2. CDR3 length equals 17 residues. Per germline, CDR1 LGHNA and CDR2 YSLEER. The V segment lost 0 bases and the J segment 6 bases; nucleotides outside the gene matches: 4. The DNA for the CDR3 is TGCGCCAGCAGCCAAGATGAACTAGCGGGAGGGCCCGGGGAGCTGTTTTTT. Encoded protein: CASSQDELAGGPGELFF.

The J gene is TRBJ2-3, the V gene TRBV28; tentatively, D is TRBD1 (6 bases). CDR3 size: 15 residues. The V and J ends lost 7 bases and 4 bases respectively, with 18 bases between them. Germline V gives CDR1 MDHEN, CDR2 SYDVKM. The CDR3 spells CASIGTGIQPDTQYF. DNA of the CDR3: TGTGCCAGCATCGGAACAGGGATTCAGCCAGATACGCAGTATTTT.

This clone was counted a single time. J is TRBJ1-1 and V is TRBV7-8; 8 bases line up with TRBD1. There are 15 residues in the CDR3. The J segment lost 1 base and the V segment lost 7 bases, leaving 8 bases of the junction unmatched. Per the germline V gene, CDR1 is SGHVS and CDR2 is FQNEAQ. As DNA, the CDR3 is TGTGCCAGCACCCTTCACAGGGGGGGGAACACTGAAGCTTTCTTT. This gives the protein CASTLHRGGNTEAFF.

Points on this clone: Different DNA sequences within this sample yield the same CDR3. The V and J genes are TRBV18 and TRBJ1-1, with a weak D call TRBD1 (6 bases). Trimming took 3 bases from V and 8 from J, leaving 7 bases between them. CDR3 length: 11 amino acids. Germline V gene data show CDR1 as KGHSH and CDR2 as LQKENI. The CDR3 coding sequence is TGTGCCAGCTCACCCGGGACAGAAGCTTTCTTT. It encodes CASSPGTEAFF.

The chain recombines TRBV9 with TRBJ2-7; 8 bases align to TRBD2. CDR3 length equals 15 residues. Per the germline V gene, CDR1 is SGDLS and CDR2 is YYNGEE. After removal of 2 bases from V and 5 bases from J, the junction contained 9 bases not matched to a gene. Here the CDR3 reads CASSVSFGRGNEQYF. As DNA, the CDR3 is TGTGCCAGCAGCGTCTCTTTCGGGAGGGGGAACGAGCAGTACTTC.

The V call is TRBV28, the J call TRBJ1-1; 7 bases are a match to TRBD1. The CDR3 runs 14 residues. CDR1 and CDR2 from the germline V gene are MDHEN and SYDVKM. V lost 11 bases to trimming and J lost 1 base; unmatched junction nucleotides: 10. The CDR3 sequence is CAAPGGQPNTEAFF. The CDR3 nucleotides read TGTGCCGCACCCGGGGGACAGCCGAACACTGAAGCTTTCTTT.

This chain links TRBV27 with TRBJ2-7, with 8 nucleotides matching TRBD1. There are 14 residues in the CDR3. The J segment lost 5 bases and the V segment lost 4 bases, leaving 7 bases of the junction unmatched. Germline CDR1 MNHEY, CDR2 SMNVEV (reference sequence). CDR3 amino acids: CASSSDRVRDEQYF. The DNA for the CDR3 is TGTGCCAGCAGTTCGGACAGGGTGAGGGACGAGCAGTACTTC.

The chain carries TRBV2 and TRBJ2-1, with D tentatively TRBD2 (6 bases). The CDR3 is made up of 18 amino acids. Germline V lookup: CDR1 SNHLY, CDR2 FYNNEI. The germline V and J ends were trimmed by 6 bases and 4 bases, with 25 bases remaining between them. The CDR3 sequence is CASRGWLWGVPLYNEQFF. The CDR3 coding sequence is TGTGCCAGCAGGGGCTGGTTATGGGGGGTACCCCTATACAATGAGCAGTTCTTC.

This chain links TRBV9 with TRBJ2-2; possible D gene TRBD2, 6 bases. The CDR3 sequence is 15 residues long. Germline-derived CDR1 and CDR2 are SGDLS and YYNGEE. V was pared by 0 bases and J by 4 bases, with 10 bases between. The CDR3 loop reads CASSVAGSGTGELFF. CDR3 in DNA: TGTGCCAGCAGCGTAGCAGGTAGCGGCACCGGGGAGCTGTTTTTT.